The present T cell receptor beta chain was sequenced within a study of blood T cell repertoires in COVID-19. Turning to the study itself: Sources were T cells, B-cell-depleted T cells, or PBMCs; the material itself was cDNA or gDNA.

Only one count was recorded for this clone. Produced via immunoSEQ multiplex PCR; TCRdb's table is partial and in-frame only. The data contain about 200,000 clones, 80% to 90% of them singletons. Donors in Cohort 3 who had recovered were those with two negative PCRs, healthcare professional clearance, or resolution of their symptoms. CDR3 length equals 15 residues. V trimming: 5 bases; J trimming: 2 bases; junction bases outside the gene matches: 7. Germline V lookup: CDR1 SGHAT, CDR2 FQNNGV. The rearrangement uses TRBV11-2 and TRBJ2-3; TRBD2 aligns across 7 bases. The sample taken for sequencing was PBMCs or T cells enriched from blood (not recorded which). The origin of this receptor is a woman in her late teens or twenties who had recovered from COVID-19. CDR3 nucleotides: TGTGCCAGCAGCGCTTACCGGGACTACACAGATACGCAGTATTTT. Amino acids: CASSAYRDYTDTQYF.